This T cell receptor beta chain was captured by sequencing in a study of T cells in Graves' hyperthyroidism and ophthalmopathy. This clonotype was recorded at least ten times. Germline lookup yields CDR1 DFQATT and CDR2 SNEGSKA (reference sequence). This CDR3 region has 12 residues. Trimming took off 2 bases at V and 0 bases at J, with 4 bases between the two ends. The CDR3 regions of TCR beta were amplified from RNA transcripts. Carried out on the TCR CDR3, a first-round RT-PCR used the HTBI primer set. In TCRdb, the multiplex PCR reads were re-called with MiXCR into one record per CDR3 protein. The table includes 410,000 or so distinct CDR3 sequences, approximately 14% detected once.

Material for sequencing was blood. The V call is TRBV20-1, the J call TRBJ1-1; D remains unclear. The sequence was collected from a man younger than 30 with Graves' ophthalmopathy. Written as DNA, the CDR3 is TGCAGTGCTAGACAGATGAACACTGAAGCTTTCTTT. Translating gives CSARQMNTEAFF.